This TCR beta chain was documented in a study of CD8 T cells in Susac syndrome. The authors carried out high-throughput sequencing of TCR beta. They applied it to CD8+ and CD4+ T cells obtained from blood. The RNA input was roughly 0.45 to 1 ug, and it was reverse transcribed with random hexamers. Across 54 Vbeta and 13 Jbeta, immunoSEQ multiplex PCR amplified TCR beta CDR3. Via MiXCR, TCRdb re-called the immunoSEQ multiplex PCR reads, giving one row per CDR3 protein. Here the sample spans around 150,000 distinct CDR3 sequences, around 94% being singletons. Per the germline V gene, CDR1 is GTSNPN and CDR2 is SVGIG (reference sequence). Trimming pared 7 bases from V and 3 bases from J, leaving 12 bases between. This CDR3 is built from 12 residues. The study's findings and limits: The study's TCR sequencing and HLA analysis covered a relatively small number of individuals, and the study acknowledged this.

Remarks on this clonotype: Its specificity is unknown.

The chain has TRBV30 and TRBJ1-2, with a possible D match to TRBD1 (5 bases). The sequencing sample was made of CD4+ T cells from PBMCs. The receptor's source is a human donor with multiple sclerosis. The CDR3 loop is CASPGGDYGYTF. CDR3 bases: TGTGCCTCCCCGGGGGGGGACTATGGCTACACCTTC.